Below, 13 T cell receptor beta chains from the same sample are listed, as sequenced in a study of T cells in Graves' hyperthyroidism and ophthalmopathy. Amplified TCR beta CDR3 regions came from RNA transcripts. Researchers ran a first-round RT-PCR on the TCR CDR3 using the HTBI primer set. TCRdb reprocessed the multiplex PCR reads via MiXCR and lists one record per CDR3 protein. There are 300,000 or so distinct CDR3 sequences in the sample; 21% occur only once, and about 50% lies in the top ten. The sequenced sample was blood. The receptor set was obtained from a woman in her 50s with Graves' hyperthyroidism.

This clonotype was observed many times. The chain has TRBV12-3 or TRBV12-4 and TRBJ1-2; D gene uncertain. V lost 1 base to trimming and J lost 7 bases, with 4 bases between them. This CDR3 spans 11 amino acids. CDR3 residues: CASSLGGGYTF. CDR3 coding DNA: TGTGCCAGCAGTTTAGGGGGTGGCTACACCTTC.

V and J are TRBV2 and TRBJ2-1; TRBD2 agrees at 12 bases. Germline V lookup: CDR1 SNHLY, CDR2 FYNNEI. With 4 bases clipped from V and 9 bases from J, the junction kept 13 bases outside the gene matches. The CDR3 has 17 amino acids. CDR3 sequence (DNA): TGTGCCAGCAGTGGACCCACCGGACTAGCGGGACAAAGTGAGCAGTTCTTC. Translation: CASSGPTGLAGQSEQFF. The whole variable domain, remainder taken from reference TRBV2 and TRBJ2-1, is EPEVTQTPSHQVTQMGQEVILRCVPISNHLYFYWYRQILGQKVEFLVSFYNNEISEKSEIFDDQFSVERPDGSNFTLKIRSTKLEDSAMYFCASSGPTGLAGQSEQFFGPGTRLTVL.

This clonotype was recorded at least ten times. This chain's CDR3 is CASSEDPYEQYF. CDR3 bases: TGTGCCAGCAGTGAAGATCCCTACGAGCAGTACTTC. The V call is TRBV2, the J call TRBJ2-7, with D uncertain. This CDR3 is 12 amino acids long. Germline values: CDR1 SNHLY, CDR2 FYNNEI. Trimming stripped 1 base from V and 2 bases from J, with 3 bases between.

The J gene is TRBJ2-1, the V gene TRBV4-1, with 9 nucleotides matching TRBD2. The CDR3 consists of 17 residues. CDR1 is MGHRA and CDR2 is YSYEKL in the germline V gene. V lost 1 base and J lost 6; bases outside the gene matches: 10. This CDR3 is CASSQGGAGGILNEQFF. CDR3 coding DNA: TGCGCCAGCAGCCAAGGGGGAGCGGGGGGAATACTCAATGAGCAGTTCTTC.

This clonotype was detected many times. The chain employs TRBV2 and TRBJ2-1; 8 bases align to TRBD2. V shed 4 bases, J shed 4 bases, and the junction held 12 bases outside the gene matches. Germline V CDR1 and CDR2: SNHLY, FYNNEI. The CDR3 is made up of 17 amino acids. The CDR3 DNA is TGTGCCAGCAGTGGAGTGGGAGCGGGGGAGAGTTACAATGAGCAGTTCTTC. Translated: CASSGVGAGESYNEQFF.

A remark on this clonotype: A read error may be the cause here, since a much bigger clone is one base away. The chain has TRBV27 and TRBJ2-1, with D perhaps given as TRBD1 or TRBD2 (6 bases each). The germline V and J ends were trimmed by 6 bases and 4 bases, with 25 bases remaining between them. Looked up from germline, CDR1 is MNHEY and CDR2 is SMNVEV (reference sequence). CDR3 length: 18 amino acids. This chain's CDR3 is CASSQTSRGPIAYNEQFF. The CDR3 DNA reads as TGTGCCAGCAGCCAAACTAGCAGGGGACCAATAGCATACAATGAGCAGTTCTTC.

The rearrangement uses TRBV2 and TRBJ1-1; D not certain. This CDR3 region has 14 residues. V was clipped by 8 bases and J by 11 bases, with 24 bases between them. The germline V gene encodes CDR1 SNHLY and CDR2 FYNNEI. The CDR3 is CASQTRTGSEVAFF. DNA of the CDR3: TGTGCCAGCCAGACTAGGACTGGGTCCGAAGTGGCTTTCTTT.

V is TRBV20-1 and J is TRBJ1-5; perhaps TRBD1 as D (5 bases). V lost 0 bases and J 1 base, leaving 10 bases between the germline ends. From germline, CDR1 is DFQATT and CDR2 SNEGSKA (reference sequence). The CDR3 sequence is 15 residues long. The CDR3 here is CSARDRVDSNQPQHF. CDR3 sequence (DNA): TGCAGTGCTAGAGACAGGGTAGACAGCAATCAGCCCCAGCATTTT.

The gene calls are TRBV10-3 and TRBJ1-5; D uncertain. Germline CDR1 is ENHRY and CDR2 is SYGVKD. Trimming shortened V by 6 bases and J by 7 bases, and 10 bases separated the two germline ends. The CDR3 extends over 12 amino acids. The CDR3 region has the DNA TGTGCCATCAGAGAAGTAGGCCAGCCCCAGCATTTT. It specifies CAIREVGQPQHF.

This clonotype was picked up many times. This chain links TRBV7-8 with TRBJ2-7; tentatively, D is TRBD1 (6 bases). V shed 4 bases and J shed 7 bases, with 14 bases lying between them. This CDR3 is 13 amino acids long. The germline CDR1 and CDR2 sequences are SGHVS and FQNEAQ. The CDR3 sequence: CASSSQGTWEQYF. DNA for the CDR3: TGTGCCAGCAGCTCTCAGGGGACCTGGGAGCAGTACTTC.

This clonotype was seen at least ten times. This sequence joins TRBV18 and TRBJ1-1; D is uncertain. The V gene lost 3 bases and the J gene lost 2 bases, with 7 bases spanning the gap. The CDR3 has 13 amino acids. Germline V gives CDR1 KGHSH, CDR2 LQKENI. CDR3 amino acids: CASSPRGNTEAFF. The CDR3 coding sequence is TGTGCCAGCTCACCTCGCGGCAACACTGAAGCTTTCTTT.

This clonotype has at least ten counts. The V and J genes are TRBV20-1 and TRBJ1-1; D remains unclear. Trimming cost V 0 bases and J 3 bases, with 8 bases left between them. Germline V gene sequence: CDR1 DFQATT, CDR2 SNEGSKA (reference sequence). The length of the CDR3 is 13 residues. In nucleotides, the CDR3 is TGCAGTGCTAGAGAACCCGTATACACTGAAGCTTTCTTT. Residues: CSAREPVYTEAFF.

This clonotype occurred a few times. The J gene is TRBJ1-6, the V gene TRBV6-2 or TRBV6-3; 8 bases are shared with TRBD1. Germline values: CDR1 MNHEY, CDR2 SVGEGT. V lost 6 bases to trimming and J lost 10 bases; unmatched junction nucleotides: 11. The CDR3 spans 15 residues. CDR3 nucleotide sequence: TGTGCCAGCAGCCCCCCGCAGGGGGCAAGGTCACCCCTCCACTTT. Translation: CASSPPQGARSPLHF.